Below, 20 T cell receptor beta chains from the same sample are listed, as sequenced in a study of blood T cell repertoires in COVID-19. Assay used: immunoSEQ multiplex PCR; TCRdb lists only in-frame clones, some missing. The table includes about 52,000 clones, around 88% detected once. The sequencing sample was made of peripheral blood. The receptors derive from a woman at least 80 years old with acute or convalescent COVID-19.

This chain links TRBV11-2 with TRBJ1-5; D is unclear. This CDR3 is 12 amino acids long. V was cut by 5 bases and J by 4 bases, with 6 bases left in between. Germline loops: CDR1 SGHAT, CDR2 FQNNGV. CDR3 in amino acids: CASSLPNQPQHF. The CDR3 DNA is TGTGCCAGCAGCCTACCTAATCAGCCCCAGCATTTT.

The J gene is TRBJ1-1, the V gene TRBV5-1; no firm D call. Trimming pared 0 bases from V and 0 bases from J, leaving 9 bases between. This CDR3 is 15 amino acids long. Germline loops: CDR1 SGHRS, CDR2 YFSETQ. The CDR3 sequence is CASSLALSVNTEAFF. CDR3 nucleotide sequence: TGCGCCAGCAGCTTGGCTCTCTCAGTGAACACTGAAGCTTTCTTT.

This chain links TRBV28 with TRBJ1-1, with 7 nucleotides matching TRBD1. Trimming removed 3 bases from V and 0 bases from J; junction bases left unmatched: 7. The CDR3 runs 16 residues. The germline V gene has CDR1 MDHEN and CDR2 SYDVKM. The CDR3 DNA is TGTGCCAGCAGTTTGTCAGGACAGGTCGTGAACACTGAAGCTTTCTTT. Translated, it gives CASSLSGQVVNTEAFF.

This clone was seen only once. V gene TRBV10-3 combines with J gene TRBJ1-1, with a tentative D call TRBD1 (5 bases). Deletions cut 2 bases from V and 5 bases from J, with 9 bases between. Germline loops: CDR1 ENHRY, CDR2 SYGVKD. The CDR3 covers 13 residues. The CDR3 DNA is TGTGCCATCAGTGAGGGCAGGGATACTGAAGCTTTCTTT. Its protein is CAISEGRDTEAFF.

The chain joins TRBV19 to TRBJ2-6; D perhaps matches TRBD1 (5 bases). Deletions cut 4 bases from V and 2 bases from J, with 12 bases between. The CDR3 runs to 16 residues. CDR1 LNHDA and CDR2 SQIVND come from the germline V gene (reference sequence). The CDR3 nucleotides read TGTGCCAGTAGTACAGGGCCCATCCCTGGGGCCAACGTCCTGACTTTC. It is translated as CASSTGPIPGANVLTF.

The CDR3 loop reads CASSRGPTSGSSILNEQFF. The CDR3 bases are TGTGCCAGCAGCCGGGGGCCGACTAGCGGGAGTTCCATTCTCAATGAGCAGTTCTTC. The gene calls are TRBV7-3 and TRBJ2-1, with 12 bases that match TRBD2. CDR3 length: 19 amino acids. Germline loops: CDR1 SGHTA, CDR2 FQGTGA. V trimming: 5 bases; J trimming: 6 bases; junction bases outside the gene matches: 17.

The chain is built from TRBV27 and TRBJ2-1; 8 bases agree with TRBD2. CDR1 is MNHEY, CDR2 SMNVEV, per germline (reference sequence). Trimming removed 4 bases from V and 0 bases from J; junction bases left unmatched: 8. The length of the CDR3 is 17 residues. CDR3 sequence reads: CASSSPRLAGSYNEQFF. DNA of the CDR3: TGTGCCAGCAGTTCCCCCCGGCTAGCGGGCTCCTACAATGAGCAGTTCTTC.

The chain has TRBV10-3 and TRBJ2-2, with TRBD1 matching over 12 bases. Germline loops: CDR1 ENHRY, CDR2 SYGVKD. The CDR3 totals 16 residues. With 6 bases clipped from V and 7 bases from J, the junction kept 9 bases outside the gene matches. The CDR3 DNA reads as TGTGCCATCAGATCTCCGGGACAGGGGGCTGTCGGGGAGCTGTTTTTT. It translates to CAIRSPGQGAVGELFF.

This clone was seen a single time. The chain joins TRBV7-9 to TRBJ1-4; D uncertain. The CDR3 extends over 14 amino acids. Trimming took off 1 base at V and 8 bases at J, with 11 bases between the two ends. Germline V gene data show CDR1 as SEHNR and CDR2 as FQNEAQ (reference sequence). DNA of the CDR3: TGTGCCAGCAGCTTAGTCTCCGGGTACGAAAAACTGTTTTTT. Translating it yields CASSLVSGYEKLFF.

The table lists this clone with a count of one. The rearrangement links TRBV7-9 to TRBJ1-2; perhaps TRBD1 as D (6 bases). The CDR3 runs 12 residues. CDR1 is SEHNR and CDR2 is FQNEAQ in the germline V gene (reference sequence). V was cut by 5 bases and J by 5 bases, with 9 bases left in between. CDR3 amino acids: CASSPQGYGYTF. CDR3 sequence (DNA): TGTGCCAGCAGCCCACAGGGTTATGGCTACACCTTC.

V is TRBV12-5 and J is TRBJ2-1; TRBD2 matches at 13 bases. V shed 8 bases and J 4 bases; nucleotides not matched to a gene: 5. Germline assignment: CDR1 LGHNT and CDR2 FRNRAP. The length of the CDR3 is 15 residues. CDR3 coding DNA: TGTGCTAGTACGGGACTAGCGGGACTTTACAATGAGCAGTTCTTC. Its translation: CASTGLAGLYNEQFF.

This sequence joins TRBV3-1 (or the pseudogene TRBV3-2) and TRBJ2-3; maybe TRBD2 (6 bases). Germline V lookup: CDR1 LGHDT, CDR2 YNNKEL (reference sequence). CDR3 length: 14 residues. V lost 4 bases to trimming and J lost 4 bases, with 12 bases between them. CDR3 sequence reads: CASSPLGGSDTQYF. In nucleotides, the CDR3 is TGTGCCAGCAGCCCCTTGGGGGGATCAGATACGCAGTATTTT.

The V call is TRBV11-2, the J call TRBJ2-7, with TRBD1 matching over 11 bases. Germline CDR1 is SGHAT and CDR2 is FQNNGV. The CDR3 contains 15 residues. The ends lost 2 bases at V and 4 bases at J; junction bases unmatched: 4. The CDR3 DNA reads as TGTGCCAGCAGCTTATCCCGGGACAGGGGGTACGAGCAGTACTTC. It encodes CASSLSRDRGYEQYF.

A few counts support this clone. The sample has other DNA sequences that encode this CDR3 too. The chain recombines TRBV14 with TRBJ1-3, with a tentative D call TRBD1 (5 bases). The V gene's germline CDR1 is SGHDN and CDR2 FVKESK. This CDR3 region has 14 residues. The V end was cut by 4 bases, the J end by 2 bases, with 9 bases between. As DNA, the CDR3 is TGTGCCAGCAGCCCCCTGGGGCCTGGAAACACCATATATTTT. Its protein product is CASSPLGPGNTIYF.

The CDR3 is CASSPGATGANVLTF. The CDR3 DNA is TGTGCCAGCAGCCCTGGGGCGACTGGGGCCAACGTCCTGACTTTC. The chain recombines TRBV3-1 (or the pseudogene TRBV3-2) with TRBJ2-6; D is perhaps TRBD1 (5 bases). Germline CDR1 is LGHDT and CDR2 is YNNKEL (reference sequence). This CDR3 region has 15 residues. V was shortened by 4 bases and J by 2 bases, with 9 bases between the two germline ends.

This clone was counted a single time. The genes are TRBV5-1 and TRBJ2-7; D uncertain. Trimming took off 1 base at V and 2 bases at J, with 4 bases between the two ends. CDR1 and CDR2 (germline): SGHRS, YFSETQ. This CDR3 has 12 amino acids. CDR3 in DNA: TGCGCCAGCAGCTTGAGAGCCTACGAGCAGTACTTC. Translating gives CASSLRAYEQYF.

The CDR3 loop reads CASSTPGSFYEQYF. CDR3 nucleotides: TGTGCCAGCAGTACCCCAGGCTCGTTCTACGAGCAGTACTTC. This chain connects TRBV28 to TRBJ2-7; D is undetermined. CDR1 is MDHEN and CDR2 is SYDVKM in the germline V gene. The CDR3 has 14 amino acids. V was shortened by 5 bases and J by 3 bases, with 14 bases between the two germline ends. The whole variable domain, remainder taken from reference TRBV28 and TRBJ2-7, is DVKVTQSSRYLVKRTGEKVFLECVQDMDHENMFWYRQDPGLGLRLIYFSYDVKMKEKGDIPEGYSVSREKKERFSLILESASTNQTSMYLCASSTPGSFYEQYFGPGTRLTVT.

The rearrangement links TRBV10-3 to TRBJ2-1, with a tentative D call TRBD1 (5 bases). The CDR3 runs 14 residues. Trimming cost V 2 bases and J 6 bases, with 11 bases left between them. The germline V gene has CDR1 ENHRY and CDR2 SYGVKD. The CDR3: CAISETGAFNEQFF. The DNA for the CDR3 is TGTGCCATCAGTGAGACAGGAGCCTTCAATGAGCAGTTCTTC.

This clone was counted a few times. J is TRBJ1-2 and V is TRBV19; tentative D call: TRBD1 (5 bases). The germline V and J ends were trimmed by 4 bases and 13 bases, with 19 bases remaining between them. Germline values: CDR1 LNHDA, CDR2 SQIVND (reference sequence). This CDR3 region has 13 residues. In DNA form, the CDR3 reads TGTGCCAGTAGTAGCCGGGACCGCTTTAGCGGCACCTTC. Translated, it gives CASSSRDRFSGTF.

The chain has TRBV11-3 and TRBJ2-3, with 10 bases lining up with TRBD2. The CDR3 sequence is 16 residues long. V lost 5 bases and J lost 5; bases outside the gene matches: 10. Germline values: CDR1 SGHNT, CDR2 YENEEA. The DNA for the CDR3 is TGTGCCAGCAGCCACCGAAGCGGGGGGGCTAGAGATACGCAGTATTTT. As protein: CASSHRSGGARDTQYF.